This is a list of T cell receptor beta chains from one sample in a study of shared clonotypes between healthy human individuals. Clones were read by immunoSEQ multiplex PCR, and TCRdb kept only the in-frame ones, dropping some. The sample has over 950,000 clones; roughly 80% are singletons. The sequenced material came from memory CD4+ T cells from PBMCs. The receptors were gathered from a man aged 18 to 35 in good health. Some clones in this sample may be carry-over from other donors' samples. CDR3s include the opening cysteine and the closing phenylalanine or tryptophan. D genes are given only for firm matches. Clone size appears in some rows only: once, few, many, or a class for an expanded clone.

>few|TRBJ2-1|TRBV29-1|-
TGCAGCGTTGTCTACAATGAGCAGTTCTTC
CSVVYNEQFF
>-|TRBJ2-1|TRBV5-4|-
TGTGCCAGCAGCTTACGATCGACCTACAATGAGCAGTTCTTC
CASSLRSTYNEQFF
>-|TRBJ1-2|TRBV6-1|TRBD1
TGTGCCAGCAGGATCCAGGGGGCCGTTTACTATGGCTACACCTTC
CASRIQGAVYYGYTF
>many|TRBJ1-1|TRBV25-1|-
TGTGCCAGCAGTGAATATGTAGGGGACACTGAAGCTTTCTTT
CASSEYVGDTEAFF
>-|TRBJ2-3|TRBV5-1|-
TGCGCCAGCAGCTCGTCAGGGGCGATAGGGACAGATACGCAGTATTTT
CASSSSGAIGTDTQYF
>-|TRBJ1-5|TRBV7-8|-
TGTGCCAGCAGTCCGGTTAATGGGAGACAGCCCCAGCATTTT
CASSPVNGRQPQHF
>-|TRBJ2-7|TRBV6-4|-
TGTGCCAGCAGGGGCGACCAAACCTACGAGCAGTACTTC
CASRGDQTYEQYF
>-|TRBJ2-5|TRBV5-1|-
TGCGCCAGCAGCCAGGAGGTCCAAGAGACCCAGTACTTC
CASSQEVQETQYF
>-|TRBJ2-1|TRBV2|TRBD2
TGTGCCAGCAACTGGGCGGGAGAGGCGTACAATGAGCAGTTCTTC
CASNWAGEAYNEQFF
>-|TRBJ1-4|TRBV6-8|TRBD1
TGTGCCAGCAGTCAGCTCCCGGGACAGGGAAGTGAAAAACTGTTTTTT
CASSQLPGQGSEKLFF
>-|TRBJ2-7|TRBV7-2|TRBD1
TGTGCCAGCAGCTCGACAGGGACAACCTACGAGCAGTACTTC
CASSSTGTTYEQYF
>-|TRBJ2-1|TRBV5-1|TRBD2
TGCGCCAGCAGCTTGGTCTCGGGACTAGCTAGCAATGAGCAGTTCTTC
CASSLVSGLASNEQFF
>many|TRBJ2-1|TRBV11-3|-
TGTGCCAGCAGCTTAGAGGGAAATGAGCAGTTCTTC
CASSLEGNEQFF
>few|TRBJ1-3|TRBV5-4|-
TGTGCCAGCAGCTCTGACAGCTCTGGAAACACCATATATTTT
CASSSDSSGNTIYF
>-|TRBJ1-2|TRBV7-8|-
TGTGCCAGCAGCCTAGGAGGGAGGGACTATGGCTACACCTTC
CASSLGGRDYGYTF
>-|TRBJ2-1|TRBV5-1|TRBD2
TGCGCCAGCAGCTTGGGAGGGACTAGCGGGACACTTCAGAATGAGCAGTTCTTC
CASSLGGTSGTLQNEQFF
>-|TRBJ2-7|TRBV27|-
TGTGCCAGCAGTTTCCAGGGAGCGACGCAGTACTTC
CASSFQGATQYF
>-|TRBJ2-5|TRBV5-1|-
TGCGCCAGCAGCTTGGGGACAGACCAAGAGACCCAGTACTTC
CASSLGTDQETQYF
>-|TRBJ1-3|TRBV7-7|-
TGTGCCAGCAGCCCCTCCAAAAACTCTGGAAACACCATATATTTT
CASSPSKNSGNTIYF
>few|TRBJ2-5|TRBV6-1|TRBD2
TGTGCCAGCAGTGGCGGGACTAGCGGGAGGGCCTCAAAAGAGACCCAGTACTTC
CASSGGTSGRASKETQYF
>-|TRBJ2-1|TRBV20-1|-
TGCAGTCCTGTTGAGCAGTTCTTC
CSPVEQFF
>few|TRBJ1-4|TRBV4-2|-
TGTGCCAGCAGACAAGATAATGACGGAAAACTGTTTTTT
CASRQDNDGKLFF
>few|TRBJ1-2|TRBV15|-
TGTGCCACCAGCAGAGGGGAGGGACGGTCTAACTATGGCTACACCTTC
CATSRGEGRSNYGYTF
>-|TRBJ1-2|TRBV19|-
TGTGCCAGTCTGGGGGCGGGGGCCGGCTACACCTTC
CASLGAGAGYTF
>-|TRBJ1-2|TRBV10-3|-
TGTGCCATCAGTGAGAGGGCGGATAACTATGGCTACACCTTC
CAISERADNYGYTF
>-|TRBJ2-7|TRBV4-2|-
TGTGCCAGCAGCCAAGAAGCATTAGACGAGCAGTACTTC
CASSQEALDEQYF
>few|TRBJ2-3|TRBV5-1|-
TGCGCCAGCAGCAAGGGACTGTCGGGGGGCGATACGCAGTATTTT
CASSKGLSGGDTQYF
>-|TRBJ2-1|TRBV5-5|-
TGTGCCAGCAGCTCAACCCCGGGACTCTACAATGAGCAGTTCTTC
CASSSTPGLYNEQFF